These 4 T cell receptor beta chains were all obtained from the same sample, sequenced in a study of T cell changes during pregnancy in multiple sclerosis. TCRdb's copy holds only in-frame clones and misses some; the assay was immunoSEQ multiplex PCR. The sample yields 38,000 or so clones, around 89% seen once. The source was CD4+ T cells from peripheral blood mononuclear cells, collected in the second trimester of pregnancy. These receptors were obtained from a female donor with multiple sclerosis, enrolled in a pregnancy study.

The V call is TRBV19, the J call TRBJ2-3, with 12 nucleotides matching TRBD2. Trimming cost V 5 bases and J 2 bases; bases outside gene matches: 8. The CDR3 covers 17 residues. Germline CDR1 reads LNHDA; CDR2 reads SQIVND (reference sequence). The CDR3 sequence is CASSPRTSGTLTDTQYF. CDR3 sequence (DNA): TGTGCCAGTAGTCCGCGGACTAGCGGGACGCTCACAGATACGCAGTATTTT.

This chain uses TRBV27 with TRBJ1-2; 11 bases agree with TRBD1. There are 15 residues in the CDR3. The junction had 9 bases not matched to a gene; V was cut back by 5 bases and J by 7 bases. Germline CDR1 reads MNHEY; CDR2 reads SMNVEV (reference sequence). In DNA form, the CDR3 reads TGTGCCAGCAGTCCACGGACAGGGGGCTTCTCTGGCTACACCTTC. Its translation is CASSPRTGGFSGYTF.

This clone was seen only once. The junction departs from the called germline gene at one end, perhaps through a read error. In nucleotides, the CDR3 is TGTGCCAGCACTGAAGAGCGCATCGGCGGGGAGCTGTTTTTT. It translates to CASTEERIGGELFF. The V call is TRBV2, the J call TRBJ2-2, with no clear D. The CDR3 runs to 14 residues. CDR1 and CDR2 (germline): SNHLY, FYNNEI. The full variable domain, completed using reference TRBV2 and TRBJ2-2, is EPEVTQTPSHQVTQMGQEVILRCVPISNHLYFYWYRQILGQKVEFLVSFYNNEISEKSEIFDDQFSVERPDGSNFTLKIRSTKLEDSAMYFCASTEERIGGELFFGEGSRLTVL.

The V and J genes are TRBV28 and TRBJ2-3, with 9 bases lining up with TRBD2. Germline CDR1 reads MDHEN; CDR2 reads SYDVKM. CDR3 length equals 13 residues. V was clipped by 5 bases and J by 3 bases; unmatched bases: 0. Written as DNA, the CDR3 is TGTGCCAGCAGTAGCGGGAGGACAGATACGCAGTATTTT. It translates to CASSSGRTDTQYF. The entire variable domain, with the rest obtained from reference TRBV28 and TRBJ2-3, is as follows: DVKVTQSSRYLVKRTGEKVFLECVQDMDHENMFWYRQDPGLGLRLIYFSYDVKMKEKGDIPEGYSVSREKKERFSLILESASTNQTSMYLCASSSGRTDTQYFGPGTRLTVL.